The rows below give T cell receptor beta chains drawn from one sample of a study of OX40 agonist ivuxolimab in advanced cancers. Data came from immunoSEQ multiplex PCR; TCRdb stores just in-frame clones and leaves some out. In the table there are some 82,000 clones, around 94% of which are singletons. Source: CD4+ or CD8+ T cells sorted from blood, taken in a trial of the OX40 agonist ivuxolimab. All receptors come from an adult with an advanced solid tumor such as melanoma, head and neck, liver or kidney cancer. Both conserved end residues are part of each CDR3. The D gene is left open where the match is weak. Clone size is not always given. Where it is, it says once, few, many or a class for expanded clones.

V,J,D,size,DNA,CDR3
TRBV7-2,TRBJ1-2,.,.,TGTGCCAGCAGCTTAGGGAGAGACCAGTTCAACTATGGCTACACCTTC,CASSLGRDQFNYGYTF
TRBV27,TRBJ2-3,TRBD2,.,TGTGCCAGCAGGGCTAGCGGGAGGGCCTCATTCCTTACAGATACGCAGTATTTT,CASRASGRASFLTDTQYF
TRBV4-3,TRBJ2-3,.,.,TGCGCCAGCAGCCAAGACCCTCGGCGGGGGCTAGGGGAGATGAATACGCAGTATTTT,CASSQDPRRGLGEMNTQYF
TRBV5-1,TRBJ1-5,.,once,TGCGCCAGCAGCTTGGGTTGGCCTAATAGCAATCAGCCCCAGCATTTT,CASSLGWPNSNQPQHF
TRBV9,TRBJ2-3,.,.,TGTGCCAGCAGCGTAGAGCCCCCAGATACGCAGTATTTT,CASSVEPPDTQYF
TRBV15,TRBJ1-1,.,.,TGTGCCACCAGCAGAGATCGAACTGAAGCTTTCTTT,CATSRDRTEAFF
TRBV4-3,TRBJ1-2,.,.,TGCGCCAGCAGCCAAGGCTATAGAACGGGACACACCTATGGCTACACCTTC,CASSQGYRTGHTYGYTF
TRBV7-9,TRBJ2-7,.,.,TGTGCCAGCAGCGGGAACCCTAGTGACGAGCAGTACTTC,CASSGNPSDEQYF
TRBV7-9,TRBJ1-2,.,.,TGTGCCAGCAGCTTAGGTGACAGAACTAACTATGGCTACACCTTC,CASSLGDRTNYGYTF
TRBV19,TRBJ2-1,.,once,TGTGCCAGTAGTATAGAGGGATACAATGAGCAGTTCTTC,CASSIEGYNEQFF
TRBV5-1,TRBJ1-1,.,.,TGCGCCAGCAGCGAGGACAGTTTTCTGAACACTGAAGCTTTCTTT,CASSEDSFLNTEAFF